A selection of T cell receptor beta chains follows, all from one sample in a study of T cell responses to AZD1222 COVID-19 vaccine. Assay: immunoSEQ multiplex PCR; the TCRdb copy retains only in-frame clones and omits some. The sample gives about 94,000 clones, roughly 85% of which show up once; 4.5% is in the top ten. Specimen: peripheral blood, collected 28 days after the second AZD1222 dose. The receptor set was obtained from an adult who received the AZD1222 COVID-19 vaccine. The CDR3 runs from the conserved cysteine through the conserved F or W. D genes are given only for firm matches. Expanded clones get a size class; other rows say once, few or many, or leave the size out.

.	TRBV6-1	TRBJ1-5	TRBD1	TGTGCCAGCAGTGGACAGGGGAGGGTGGGGTATCAGCCCCAGCATTTT	CASSGQGRVGYQPQHF
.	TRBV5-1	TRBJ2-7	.	TGCGCCAGCAGCTTGGCGAGGGCGGGGGCCGCCTACGAGCAGTACTTC	CASSLARAGAAYEQYF
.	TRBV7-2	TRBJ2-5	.	TGTGCCAGCAGCGGACGACAGCTCCAAGAGACCCAGTACTTC	CASSGRQLQETQYF
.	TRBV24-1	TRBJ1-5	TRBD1	TGTGCCACCAGTAAACAGGGGGCATATAGCAATCAGCCCCAGCATTTT	CATSKQGAYSNQPQHF
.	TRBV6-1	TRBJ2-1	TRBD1	TGTGCCAGCAGCGGACAGGAGAGCAACTACAATGAGCAGTTCTTC	CASSGQESNYNEQFF
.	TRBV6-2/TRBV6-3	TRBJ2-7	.	TGTGCCAGCAGTGGGTTGGGGGTTCCTTACGAGCAGTACTTC	CASSGLGVPYEQYF
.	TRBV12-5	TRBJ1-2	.	TGTGCTAGTGGTTCTCAATCTACAGCTCCCCATGGCTACACCTTC	CASGSQSTAPHGYTF
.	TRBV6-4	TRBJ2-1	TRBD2	TGTGCCAGCAGTGACTCGCGCTCTAGCGGTCTCAATGAGCAGTTCTTC	CASSDSRSSGLNEQFF
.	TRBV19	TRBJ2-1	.	TGTGCCAGTAGTCGACGGGAATACAATGAGCAGTTCTTC	CASSRREYNEQFF
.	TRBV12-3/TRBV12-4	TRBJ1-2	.	TGTGCCAGCAGGTCGGCGGGCCATTATGGCTACACCTTC	CASRSAGHYGYTF
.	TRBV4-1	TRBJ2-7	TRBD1	TGCGCCAGCAGCCTGGAGACGACAGGGCCCTTAGGGTACGAGCAGTACTTC	CASSLETTGPLGYEQYF
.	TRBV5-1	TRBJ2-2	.	TGCGCCAGCAGGGGAGGAGCGGGCCTTCCGGGGACCGGGGAGCTGTTTTTT	CASRGGAGLPGTGELFF
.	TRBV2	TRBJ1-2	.	TGTGCCAGCAGTTCCCGGGCTGGGGCGGATGGCTACACCTTC	CASSSRAGADGYTF
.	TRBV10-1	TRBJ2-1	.	TGCGCCAGCAGTGAGCCCGGGGGCCCGAACAATGAGCAGTTCTTC	CASSEPGGPNNEQFF
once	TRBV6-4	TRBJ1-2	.	TGTGCCAGCAGTGACTCGGACAGAGGCTACACCTTC	CASSDSDRGYTF
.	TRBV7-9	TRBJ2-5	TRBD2	TGTGCCAGCAGCTCTAGCGGGACGGAAGACTTC	CASSSSGTEDF
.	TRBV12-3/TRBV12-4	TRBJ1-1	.	TGTGCCAGCAGTTCCCCGCCCGCCGGGGAGACTTTCTTT	CASSSPPAGETFF
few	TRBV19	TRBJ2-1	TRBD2	TGTGCCAGTAGTATAGACCCCTTCGGCAGCGGGGGCAATGAGCAGTTCTTC	CASSIDPFGSGGNEQFF
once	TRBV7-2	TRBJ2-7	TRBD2	TGTGCCAGCAGCATAACTAGCGGGGGTTCATCCTACGAGCAGTACTTC	CASSITSGGSSYEQYF
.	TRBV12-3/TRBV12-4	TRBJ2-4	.	TGTGCCAGCAGGCTCGAAAACATTCAGTACTTC	CASRLENIQYF
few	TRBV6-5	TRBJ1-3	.	TGTGCCAGCAGCTATCAGGGTAACACCATATATTTT	CASSYQGNTIYF
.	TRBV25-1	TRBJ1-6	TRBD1	TGTGCCAGAACGGGGGGACAGAAGAATTCACCCCTCCACTTT	CARTGGQKNSPLHF
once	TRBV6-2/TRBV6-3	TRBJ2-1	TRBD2	TGTGCCAGCAGCCCTTCTAGTGGCGGGAGCCGGTTCTTC	CASSPSSGGSRFF
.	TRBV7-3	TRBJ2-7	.	TGTGCCAGCAGCCGGACGGGGGATCCAGGGTACGAGCAGTACTTC	CASSRTGDPGYEQYF
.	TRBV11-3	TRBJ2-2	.	TGTGCCAGCAGCTCATCAATCACCGGGGAGCTGTTTTTT	CASSSSITGELFF
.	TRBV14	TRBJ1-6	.	TGTGCCAGCAGCCAAGACATGAATCCAGGTTCACCCCTCCACTTT	CASSQDMNPGSPLHF
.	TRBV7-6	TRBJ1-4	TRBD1	TGTGCCAGCAGCTTCGGGGGGACAGGGAATGAAAAACTGTTTTTT	CASSFGGTGNEKLFF
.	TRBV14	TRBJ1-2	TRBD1	TGTGCCAGCAGCCAAGTTTACAGGGGTGGGGGCTACACCTTC	CASSQVYRGGGYTF
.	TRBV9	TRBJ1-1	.	TGTGCCAGCAGCGTAGCGGACGGCTACACTGAAGCTTTCTTT	CASSVADGYTEAFF
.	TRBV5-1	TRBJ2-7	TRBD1	TGCGCCAGCAGCTATACCGGGACAGGATACGAGCAGTACTTC	CASSYTGTGYEQYF
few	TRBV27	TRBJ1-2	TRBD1	TGTGCCAGCAGTTTTTCAACAGGGGGCTCGAGTGGCTACACCTTC	CASSFSTGGSSGYTF
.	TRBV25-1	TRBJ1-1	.	TGTGCCAGCAGCCCTTTAGAGGGGAACACTGAAGCTTTCTTT	CASSPLEGNTEAFF
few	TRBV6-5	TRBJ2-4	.	TGTGCCAGCAGGACAAGCCAAGCCAAAAACATTCAGTACTTC	CASRTSQAKNIQYF
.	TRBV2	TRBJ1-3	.	TGTGCCAGCAGTGAGGGGGGAAACACCATATATTTT	CASSEGGNTIYF
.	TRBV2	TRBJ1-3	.	TGTGCCAGCAGTGAGTTTGGGCAGACCAGCTCTGGAAACACCATATATTTT	CASSEFGQTSSGNTIYF
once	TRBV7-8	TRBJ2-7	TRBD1	TGTGCCAGCAGCTTACGGACAGGGTTAAGCAACGAGCAGTACTTC	CASSLRTGLSNEQYF
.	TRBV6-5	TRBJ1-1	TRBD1	TGTGCCAGCAGTTTCACGGGACAGGGAGCTGAAGCTTTCTTT	CASSFTGQGAEAFF
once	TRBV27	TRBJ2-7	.	TGTGCCAGCAGTTCTGCCCGACTGTACGAGCAGTACTTC	CASSSARLYEQYF
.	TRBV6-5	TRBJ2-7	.	TGTGCCAGCTACCACAGGGCTAGCTCCTACGAGCAGTACTTC	CASYHRASSYEQYF
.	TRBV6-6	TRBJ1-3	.	TGTGCCAGCAGTTACTCCCCATACTCTGGAAACACCATATATTTT	CASSYSPYSGNTIYF
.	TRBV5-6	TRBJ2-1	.	TGTGCCAGCAGCCGCAAAGGAGGGACCATCTACAATGAGCAGTTCTTC	CASSRKGGTIYNEQFF
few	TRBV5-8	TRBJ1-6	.	TGTGCCAGCAGACTTCGGGGGAACTATAATTCACCCCTCCACTTT	CASRLRGNYNSPLHF
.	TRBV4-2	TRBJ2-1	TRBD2	TGTGCCAGCAGCCAAGGTTCGACTAGCGGGAGGAATGAGCAGTTCTTC	CASSQGSTSGRNEQFF
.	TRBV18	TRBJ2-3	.	TGTGCCAGCTCACCACTAGATAACCCAGATACGCAGTATTTT	CASSPLDNPDTQYF
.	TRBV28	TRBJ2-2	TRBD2	TGTGCCAGCAGTTCCCCAGCGGGAGAAGGCACCGGGGAGCTGTTTTTT	CASSSPAGEGTGELFF
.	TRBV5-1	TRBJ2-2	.	TGCGCCAGCAGCGATGGACTGATCGCGAACACCGGGGAGCTGTTTTTT	CASSDGLIANTGELFF
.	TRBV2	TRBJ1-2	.	TGTGCCAGCAGTGAATTGCGGAGTTCTAACTATGGCTACACCTTC	CASSELRSSNYGYTF